The 24 T cell receptor beta chains below come from one sample, sequenced in a study of tumor-infiltrating lymphocytes in primary liver carcinoma (dated by TCRdb to about 2017). Instrument on record: Illumina HiSeq 2500. Using a constant-region primer and ProtoScript II reverse transcriptase, TCRbeta-specific cDNA was reverse-transcribed from around 520 ng total RNA. Three nested multiplex PCR rounds, following a slightly modified ARM-PCR procedure, were used to build the TCRbeta libraries. Each of the first two PCR rounds ran for about 10 cycles using multiplex TRBV1-TRBV30 forward primers together with a Cbeta reverse primer. TCRdb took the public reads, trimmed them with fastp at Q25, ran MiXCR for clone calling and kept in-frame beta chains. CDR3 protein duplicates are merged, each entry listing the most common genes and DNA. Here the sample has 90,000 to 150,000 distinct CDR3 sequences; around 70% occur a single time. Over 6.5% of the sample is held by the ten biggest clonotypes.

Without any cell sorting, total RNA and DNA were extracted together from around 20-30 mg of bulk tissue using the AllPrep DNA/RNA mini kit. The sequencing sample was made of tumor-adjacent normal liver tissue. These receptors all come from a woman aged 55-69 years with primary liver carcinoma and hepatitis B virus infection.

This clonotype has more than one count but fewer than ten. Given a much more abundant clone one base away, this may be a read error. The chain combines TRBV5-4 with TRBJ2-1; TRBD1 matches 9 bases. CDR1 and CDR2 from the germline V gene are SGHNT and YYREEE (reference sequence). CDR3 length: 16 residues. The CDR3 spells CVSSLAGTGTYNEQFF. The CDR3 bases are TGTGTCAGCAGCTTGGCCGGGACAGGGACCTACAATGAGCAGTTCTTC.

Of note for this clonotype: This may stem from a read error, because a much larger clone lies one nucleotide away. V and J are TRBV9 and TRBJ1-1; D may be TRBD1 (5 bases). V was shortened by 3 bases and J by 2 bases, with 14 bases between the two germline ends. The CDR3 covers 15 residues. Germline-derived CDR1 and CDR2 are SGDLS and YYNGEE. CDR3 sequence reads: CASSAVQDANTEAFF. Written as DNA, the CDR3 is TGTGCCAGCAGCGCAGTACAGGACGCAAACACTGAAGCTTTCTTT.

At least ten counts were recorded for this clonotype. The chain is built from TRBV5-1 and TRBJ2-1; D possibly uses TRBD1 or TRBD2 (5 bases each). There are 14 residues in the CDR3. V was clipped by 0 bases and J by 4 bases, with 8 bases between them. Germline-derived CDR1 and CDR2 are SGHRS and YFSETQ. CDR3 loop: CASSLAGAYNEQFF. As DNA, the CDR3 is TGCGCCAGCAGCTTGGCCGGGGCATACAATGAGCAGTTCTTC.

Notes on this clonotype: The junction departs from the called germline gene at one end, perhaps through a read error. This chain connects TRBV11-2 to TRBJ2-1; D remains unclear. The CDR3 is 14 amino acids. Germline assignment: CDR1 SGHAT and CDR2 FQNNGV. Here the CDR3 reads CASSLWWRNSEQLF. The CDR3 DNA follows: TGTGCCAGCAGCTTATGGTGGCGGAACAGTGAGCAGCTCTTC.

About this clonotype itself: Germline and junction disagree at one end, which may indicate a read error. The rearrangement joins TRBV5-6 to TRBJ1-3, with TRBD1 identical over 7 bases. Germline CDR1 is SGHDT and CDR2 is YYEEEE. The CDR3 loop spans 14 amino acids. The CDR3 nucleotides read TGTACCAGCAGTTTGCGACAGGGAGGAAACACCATATATTTT. It codes for CTSSLRQGGNTIYF.

The chain is built from TRBV11-2 and TRBJ2-3; 7 nucleotides agree with TRBD2. The CDR3 extends over 15 amino acids. The trim removed 1 base at V and 4 bases at J, leaving 5 bases unmatched. In germline, CDR1 is SGHAT, CDR2 FQNNGV. The CDR3 DNA follows: TGTGCCAGCAGCTTAGTGGGAGGGCGAGCAGATACGCAGTATTTT. The encoded protein is CASSLVGGRADTQYF.

Worth noting for this clonotype: A junction end diverges from the germline sequence, so it may reflect a read error. The rearrangement links TRBV10-3 to TRBJ2-3, with 11 bases fitting TRBD2. The germline CDR1 and CDR2 sequences are ENHRY and SYGVKD. This CDR3 is 14 amino acids long. This CDR3 is CTIGGSGRGDTQYF. The DNA for the CDR3 is TGTACCATCGGTGGTAGCGGGAGGGGAGATACGCAGTATTTT.

On this clonotype itself: The conserved final phenylalanine or tryptophan is absent from the CDR3, which likely points to a read error. The chain has TRBV7-9 and TRBJ1-1; the D gene is possibly TRBD1 (5 bases). From germline, CDR1 is SEHNR and CDR2 FQNEAQ (reference sequence). The CDR3 consists of 13 residues. Between the trimmed V and J ends, which lost 1 base and 5 bases, there was a span of 8 bases. CDR3 sequence: CASSLGAGTEAFS. In DNA form, the CDR3 reads TGTGCCAGCAGCTTAGGGGCAGGGACTGAAGCTTTCTCT.

On this clonotype itself: This could be a read error, since a much larger clone is one nucleotide away. V is TRBV5-1 and J is TRBJ2-2, with D perhaps TRBD2 (6 bases). This CDR3 contains 13 residues. Germline loops: CDR1 SGHRS, CDR2 YFSETQ. Here the CDR3 DNA reads TGCGCCAGCAGCAGAGGACGGGACGGGGGGCTGTTTTTT. It specifies CASSRGRDGGLFF.

As concerns this clonotype: Just one base apart from a much larger clone, this may be a read error. Given the absence of the conserved phenylalanine or tryptophan at the CDR3 end, a read error is likely. This chain joins TRBV28 and TRBJ2-7; 7 bases align to TRBD1. This CDR3 region has 12 residues. Germline CDR1 MDHEN, CDR2 SYDVKM. Trimming removed 8 bases from V and 3 bases from J; junction bases left unmatched: 4. CDR3 loop: CASRDRVYEQYL. CDR3 in DNA: TGTGCCAGCCGAGACAGGGTCTACGAGCAGTACCTC.

This clonotype was counted at least ten times. The chain links TRBV28 to TRBJ2-7, with D perhaps matching TRBD1 or TRBD2 (5 bases each). CDR3 size: 13 residues. Germline V lookup: CDR1 MDHEN, CDR2 SYDVKM. The V end lost 2 bases, the J end lost 9 bases, and 14 bases lay between the germline ends. CDR3 loop: CASSLRDRGGQYF. The CDR3 DNA follows: TGTGCCAGCAGTTTACGGGATAGGGGCGGGCAGTACTTC. Variable domain in full (rest from reference TRBV28 and TRBJ2-7): DVKVTQSSRYLVKRTGEKVFLECVQDMDHENMFWYRQDPGLGLRLIYFSYDVKMKEKGDIPEGYSVSREKKERFSLILESASTNQTSMYLCASSLRDRGGQYFGPGTRLTVT.

The chain recombines TRBV11-2 with TRBJ2-2; D is unclear. Germline V lookup: CDR1 SGHAT, CDR2 FQNNGV. This CDR3 has 17 residues. V lost 5 bases to trimming and J lost 4 bases, with 20 bases between them. CDR3 coding DNA: TGTGCCAGCAGCCATCAAGCGTGGTTAGTAGTCACCGGGGAGCTGTTTTTT. Translating it yields CASSHQAWLVVTGELFF.

With respect to this clonotype: A read error may produce the germline difference seen at one junction end. The chain is built from TRBV11-2 and TRBJ2-3; perhaps TRBD2 as D (6 bases). CDR1 and CDR2 from the germline V gene are SGHAT and FQNNGV. This CDR3 is 15 amino acids long. CDR3: CASGPGLTSPDMQYF. The CDR3 DNA follows: TGTGCCAGCGGCCCTGGACTAACGAGCCCAGATATGCAGTATTTT.

The V call is TRBV11-2, the J call TRBJ2-5; D not resolved. This CDR3 has 13 residues. The germline gives CDR1 SGHAT, CDR2 FQNNGV. V gave up 7 bases and J gave up 3 bases, with 12 bases separating them. The CDR3 DNA sequence: TGTGCCAGCAACTCCGGCCAAAAAGAGACCCAGTACTTC. This encodes CASNSGQKETQYF.

In regard to this clonotype: At one end, the junction sequence differs from germline, possibly due to a read error. The rearrangement uses TRBV6-2 or TRBV6-3 and TRBJ2-2; TRBD2 aligns across 12 bases. Germline V CDR1 and CDR2: MNHEY, SVGEGT. The CDR3 has 16 residues. The CDR3: CASSYPSGRVKGELFF. For the CDR3, the DNA is TGTGCAAGCAGTTATCCTAGCGGGAGGGTCAAGGGGGAGCTGTTTTTT.

With respect to this clonotype: A much larger clone is a single base away; this may be a read error. This rearrangement joins TRBV5-1 to TRBJ1-4; D might be TRBD1 (5 bases). Trimming cost V 6 bases and J 4 bases, with 13 bases left between them. This CDR3 is 14 amino acids long. The germline gives CDR1 SGHRS, CDR2 YFSETQ. CDR3 DNA: TGCGCCAGCAACACGACAGTGAATAATGAAAAACTGTTTTTT. Translated, it gives CASNTTVNNEKLFF.

In regard to this clonotype: A read error may produce the germline difference seen at one junction end. This chain links TRBV11-3 with TRBJ2-7; tentative D call: TRBD2 (5 bases). This CDR3 has 14 amino acids. Germline CDR1 is SGHNT and CDR2 is YENEEA. This CDR3 reads CASSLVAGNGEQCF. DNA of the CDR3: TGTGCCAGCAGCTTAGTAGCCGGGAATGGAGAGCAGTGCTTC.

V usage is TRBV4-1 and J usage is TRBJ2-7, with D perhaps matching TRBD1 (5 bases). V was trimmed by 2 bases and J by 2 bases, leaving 19 bases between them. The germline V gene encodes CDR1 MGHRA and CDR2 YSYEKL. This CDR3 has 17 residues. CDR3 nucleotides: TGCGCCAGCAGCCAATTGGGGCCCGCTTCTCCCACCTACGAGCAGTACTTC. Residues: CASSQLGPASPTYEQYF.

This chain uses TRBV6-1 with TRBJ2-1; D gene unclear. This CDR3 region has 14 residues. The V gene lost 4 bases and the J gene lost 1 base, with 8 bases spanning the gap. Looked up from germline, CDR1 is MNHNS and CDR2 is SASEGT. Here the CDR3 reads CASSVGWSYNEQFF. CDR3 nucleotides: TGTGCCAGCAGTGTCGGCTGGTCCTACAATGAGCAGTTCTTC.

Note on this clonotype: This may arise from a read error, as a much more abundant clone is one base away. The V gene is TRBV21-1, the J gene TRBJ2-1; the tabulated D call, TRBD1, remains unverified against the DNA. TRBV21-1 is a pseudogene locus. CDR3 length equals 19 residues. The CDR3 DNA reads TGTGCCAGCACCCCGAAGGGGCTGGACCGGGACGGGACGTACAATGAGCAGTTCTTC. Translation: CASTPKGLDRDGTYNEQFF.

On this clonotype itself: This may be a read error, as it is one base from a much larger clone. The CDR3 DNA sequence: TGTGCCAGCACCTCATTAGCCTCCTACTACGAGCAGTACTTC. Translating it yields CASTSLASYYEQYF. The V and J genes are TRBV28 and TRBJ2-7; D uncertain. V lost 7 bases and J lost 3, with 16 bases in between. In germline, CDR1 is MDHEN, CDR2 SYDVKM. CDR3 length equals 14 residues.

A word on this clonotype: A junction end diverges from the germline sequence, so it may reflect a read error. The V and J genes are TRBV28 and TRBJ2-2; tentatively, D is TRBD2 (5 bases). The CDR3 runs to 14 residues. The germline gives CDR1 MDHEN, CDR2 SYDVKM. The CDR3 loop is CANSFQRGTGELFF. As DNA, the CDR3 is TGTGCCAACAGTTTTCAGAGAGGGACCGGGGAGCTGTTTTTT.

At least ten counts were recorded for this clonotype. The V gene is TRBV6-5, the J gene TRBJ2-5; D is unclear. CDR1 is MNHEY and CDR2 is SVGAGI in the germline V gene. Trimming took 7 bases from V and 4 from J, leaving 16 bases between them. The CDR3 totals 14 residues. The CDR3 here is CASKHGQVGETQYF. CDR3 DNA: TGTGCCAGCAAACATGGGCAGGTCGGAGAGACCCAGTACTTC.

Concerning this clonotype itself: Relative to the germline gene, one junction end is altered; a read error may explain this. The chain carries TRBV10-2 and TRBJ2-7, with 10 bases aligning to TRBD1. Germline V gene sequence: CDR1 WSHSY, CDR2 SAAADI. The CDR3 is 16 residues long. Written as DNA, the CDR3 is TGTGCCAGCAGTGAGAAACGACAGGGGGCCGGCTACGAGCAGTACTTC. This gives the protein CASSEKRQGAGYEQYF.